This is a list of T cell receptor beta chains from one sample in a study of T cells in Graves' hyperthyroidism and ophthalmopathy. TCRdb re-called the multiplex PCR reads through MiXCR, storing one row per CDR3 protein. The sample comprises about 600,000 distinct CDR3 sequences, approximately 15% of which are singletons, and roughly 3.4% rests with the top ten. The source material was blood. These receptors all come from a woman between 40 and 50 years old with Graves' ophthalmopathy. Each CDR3 is given without its conserved first and last residue. Each record gives: V gene, CDR3 length, J gene, CDR3 protein.

TRBV27	13	TRBJ2-3	ASSLWAGYTDTQY
TRBV12-3/TRBV12-4	13	TRBJ1-2	ASSLAPGGVYGYT
TRBV3-1	14	TRBJ1-5	ASSRREAGMTQPQH
TRBV5-1	16	TRBJ2-3	ASSSSGTSDTSTDTQY
TRBV5-1	13	TRBJ2-3	ASSRQEPSTDTQY
TRBV11-2	13	TRBJ1-2	ASSLDGQWGGGYT
TRBV28	11	TRBJ2-7	ASSHASSYEQY
TRBV20-1	9	TRBJ1-1	SAATGFEAF
TRBV29-1	12	TRBJ1-1	SVEKDSSNTEAF
TRBV9	15	TRBJ2-1	ASSASIAGVSPNEQF
TRBV20-1	14	TRBJ2-2	SARILLLAGTGELF
TRBV11-2	11	TRBJ1-6	ASSTYWDSPLH
TRBV20-1	14	TRBJ2-7	SASASGGAVGPEQY
TRBV6-1	13	TRBJ2-1	ASATGGYYYNEQF
TRBV7-2	14	TRBJ2-1	ASSLGIASDYNEQF
TRBV7-8	15	TRBJ2-1	ASSLSPTGGAGNEQF
TRBV7-8	14	TRBJ1-4	ASSPNTGRANEKLF
TRBV11-2	14	TRBJ2-1	ASSFSGTAAYNEQF
TRBV29-1	11	TRBJ1-1	SVRRGGGTEAF
TRBV20-1	12	TRBJ2-3	SARHGLAADTQY
TRBV12-3/TRBV12-4	13	TRBJ1-2	ASNTTGTYNYGYT
TRBV11-1	12	TRBJ2-1	ASSLLTGGHEQF
TRBV7-3	13	TRBJ1-4	ASSSPVKANEKLF
TRBV5-1	12	TRBJ2-1	ASSTQTSGNEQF
TRBV19	15	TRBJ2-6	ASSSRRQGSGANVLT
TRBV2	10	TRBJ2-5	ASTPGEGTQY
TRBV28	12	TRBJ2-7	ASSLQDLSGEQY
TRBV27	11	TRBJ1-2	ASSLGVGDGYT
TRBV27	12	TRBJ2-2	ASSFSWDTGELF
TRBV3-1	12	TRBJ1-1	ASSQVDENTEAF
TRBV18	12	TRBJ1-1	ASSPAYVNTEAF
TRBV5-8	13	TRBJ2-5	ASSSGGVYQETQY
TRBV30	12	TRBJ2-6	AWLKGSGANVLT
TRBV7-2	12	TRBJ2-7	ASSLMAGDREQY
TRBV18	13	TRBJ2-5	ASSQDSGGGETQY
TRBV3-1	14	TRBJ2-1	ASSQLTGGTYNEQF
TRBV15	12	TRBJ2-5	ATSRELGLETQY
TRBV18	13	TRBJ1-1	ASSRLEAEGTEAF
TRBV6-2/TRBV6-3	14	TRBJ2-5	ASRPTLAGGDGTQY
TRBV7-8	12	TRBJ2-5	ASRSPIGGAPQY
TRBV28	11	TRBJ2-1	ASTRGGGNEQF
TRBV4-2	14	TRBJ1-1	ASSRGTGLGNTEAF
TRBV20-1	13	TRBJ1-6	SARRGVGGDSPLH
TRBV7-2	14	TRBJ2-7	ASSLAPSGSGYEQY
TRBV5-1	12	TRBJ1-1	ASSMGTRNTEAF
TRBV18	15	TRBJ2-2	ASSPQPQTANTGELF